The 4 T cell receptor beta chains given below trace back to one sample, sequenced in a study of blood T cell repertoires in COVID-19. TCRdb's table, derived via immunoSEQ multiplex PCR, lists solely in-frame clones and lacks some. The sample holds 250,000 to 300,000 clones, approximately 90% seen once. Sequenced input: peripheral blood. Receptors originate from a man aged 18 to 29 with active or convalescent COVID-19.

This chain links TRBV5-4 with TRBJ2-7; 7 positions match TRBD2. Unmatched junction bases numbered 5, after V lost 0 bases and J lost 5 bases. Germline-derived CDR1 and CDR2 are SGHNT and YYREEE (reference sequence). The CDR3 has 14 amino acids. DNA for the CDR3: TGTGCCAGCAGCTTGGGGACTAGTCCCCACGAGCAGTACTTC. This sequence encodes CASSLGTSPHEQYF.

This chain uses TRBV15 with TRBJ2-2; 7 bases are a match to TRBD1. This CDR3 region has 14 residues. CDR1 is LNHNV, CDR2 YYDKDF, per germline (reference sequence). V gave up 8 bases and J gave up 4 bases; unmatched junction bases: 7. Here the CDR3 DNA reads TGTGCCACCCCGAGAGGGACAGCCACCGGGGAGCTGTTTTTT. Residues: CATPRGTATGELFF.

This clone was seen more than once but under ten times. The J gene is TRBJ2-1, the V gene TRBV21-1; the table assigns TRBD2, which was not confirmed against the DNA. TRBV21-1 is reported as a pseudogene. CDR3 length: 17 residues. This chain's CDR3 is CASSKGTSGRSYNEQFF. In nucleotides, the CDR3 is TGTGCCAGCAGCAAGGGGACTAGCGGGAGGTCATACAATGAGCAGTTCTTC.

The V gene is TRBV19, the J gene TRBJ2-7, with 11 bases that match TRBD2. In germline, CDR1 is LNHDA, CDR2 SQIVND (reference sequence). V was pared by 4 bases and J by 6 bases, with 8 bases of the junction left unmatched. This CDR3 is built from 15 residues. The CDR3 loop reads CASSKPGLAAVEQYF. CDR3 DNA: TGTGCCAGTAGTAAGCCGGGACTAGCGGCGGTCGAGCAGTACTTC.